The 5 T cell receptor beta chains listed next were all sequenced from one sample in a study of blood T cell repertoires in COVID-19. This table comes from immunoSEQ multiplex PCR, and its TCRdb copy is limited to in-frame clones, with some not included. This table holds some 97,000 clones, around 85% found once. Sequences were obtained from peripheral blood. The receptors shown here come from a human donor in a cohort sampled during active COVID-19.

V and J are TRBV6-6 and TRBJ2-7, with 7 bases that match TRBD1. The ends lost 0 bases at V and 3 bases at J; junction bases unmatched: 2. There are 14 residues in the CDR3. Germline CDR1 is MNHNY and CDR2 is SVGAGI (reference sequence). CDR3 loop: CASSYSTGIYEQYF. The CDR3 nucleotides read TGTGCCAGCAGTTACTCGACAGGGATCTACGAGCAGTACTTC.

The J gene is TRBJ2-1, the V gene TRBV3-1 (or the pseudogene TRBV3-2), with D possibly TRBD2 on 7 matching bases. Germline CDR1 and CDR2: LGHDT and YNNKEL (reference sequence). Between the trimmed V and J ends, which lost 1 base and 6 bases, there was a span of 13 bases. This CDR3 region has 15 residues. The CDR3 DNA is TGTGCCAGCAGCCAAGTGGGGGGGGCCCGCAATGAGCAGTTCTTC. Its translation: CASSQVGGARNEQFF.

The rearrangement joins TRBV6-5 to TRBJ1-1; 7 bases line up with TRBD1. The trim removed 4 bases at V and 0 bases at J, leaving 5 bases unmatched. The germline CDR1 and CDR2 sequences are MNHEY and SVGAGI. This CDR3 region has 15 residues. This chain's CDR3 is CASSSSGTVNTEAFF. The CDR3 DNA follows: TGTGCCAGCAGTTCCTCCGGGACAGTGAACACTGAAGCTTTCTTT.

Remarks on this clone: The junction does not match germline at one end; this may be a read error. The rearrangement uses TRBV2 and TRBJ1-3; TRBD1 matches at 9 bases. The V gene's germline CDR1 is SNHLY and CDR2 FYNNEI. The CDR3 is made up of 14 amino acids. The CDR3 spells CASREGQGGNTIYF. In nucleotides, the CDR3 is TGTGCCAGCAGAGAAGGACAGGGGGGAAACACCATATATTTT.

The chain has TRBV12-3 or TRBV12-4 and TRBJ2-7; D unresolved. Trimming removed 1 base from V and 3 bases from J, with 7 bases in between. The length of the CDR3 is 13 residues. CDR3 in DNA: TGTGCCAGCAGTTTAGTTCTAGGCTACGAGCAGTACTTC. Its translation: CASSLVLGYEQYF.